The 14 T cell receptor beta chains in this list originate from one sample, sequenced in a study of response to subunit inactivated influenza vaccine. MiXCR, applied by TCRdb to the RT-PCR reads, yields one record per CDR3 protein. The profile covers roughly 550,000 distinct CDR3 sequences, with under 30% appearing a single time and 2.5% to 3% taken by the ten largest. Separately, the same data were catalogued under a study of T cells expressing NK-cell markers. From that report: The authors generated TCR beta cDNA through 5'RACE template switching with UMIs.

Sample: CD4+ T cells sorted from PBMCs, taken 11 to 12 days after vaccination. The receptor set was obtained from a man aged 50 to 60 who received an inactivated influenza vaccine.

In its sample, this clonotype was seen a few times. This chain uses TRBV5-1 with TRBJ2-5; 10 nucleotides align to TRBD1. This CDR3 region has 16 residues. V dropped 3 bases and J dropped 5; count of bases not matched to a gene: 10. CDR1 and CDR2 from the germline V gene are SGHRS and YFSETQ. The CDR3 region has the DNA TGCGCCAGCAGCTCGGGACAGGGGCTAAGAGGGGAGACCCAGTACTTC. This gives the protein CASSSGQGLRGETQYF.

The chain links TRBV5-1 to TRBJ2-2; TRBD2 agrees at 8 bases. V shed 0 bases and J 2 bases; nucleotides not matched to a gene: 3. Per germline, CDR1 SGHRS and CDR2 YFSETQ. CDR3 size: 16 residues. The CDR3 is CASSLVSGGNTGELFF. The CDR3 DNA reads as TGCGCCAGCAGCTTGGTCAGCGGGGGAAACACCGGGGAGCTGTTTTTT.

This clonotype was detected only a few times. The chain couples TRBV14 to TRBJ2-1, with D tentatively TRBD2 (6 bases). This CDR3 contains 16 residues. The V gene's germline CDR1 is SGHDN and CDR2 FVKESK. Trimming stripped 3 bases from V and 7 bases from J, with 19 bases between. The CDR3 here is CASSHLVGLGRNEQFF. The CDR3 nucleotides are TGTGCCAGCAGCCATCTAGTGGGCCTAGGGAGGAATGAGCAGTTCTTC.

The sample holds a few counts of this clonotype. This rearrangement joins TRBV7-8 to TRBJ2-1; D may be TRBD1 (5 bases). CDR3 length equals 13 residues. CDR1 is SGHVS and CDR2 is FQNEAQ in the germline V gene. V was clipped by 5 bases and J by 9 bases, with 14 bases between them. The CDR3 region has the DNA TGTGCCAGCAGCCCCCTCGGAAGGGGTGAGCAGTTCTTC. The encoded protein is CASSPLGRGEQFF.

In its sample, this clonotype was seen many times. The chain recombines TRBV29-1 with TRBJ2-1; D not resolved. Trimming shortened V by 1 base and J by 8 bases, and 9 bases separated the two germline ends. Germline CDR1 is SQVTM and CDR2 is ANQGSEA. The CDR3 has 12 residues. The CDR3 protein is CSVEVTAYEQFF. Written as DNA, the CDR3 is TGCAGCGTTGAAGTAACAGCTTATGAGCAGTTCTTC.

The chain is built from TRBV7-2 and TRBJ2-7; D gene ambiguous. Germline CDR1 SGHTA, CDR2 FQGNSA. CDR3 length equals 13 residues. V lost 5 bases, J lost 6 bases, and 14 bases lay in between. CDR3: CASSLLIQIEQYF. The CDR3 coding sequence is TGTGCCAGCAGCCTGCTTATTCAAATCGAGCAGTACTTC. The variable domain in full, completed from reference TRBV7-2 and TRBJ2-7, reads GAGVSQSPSNKVTEKGKDVELRCDPISGHTALYWYRQSLGQGLEFLIYFQGNSAPDKSGLPSDRFSAERTGGSVSTLTIQRTQQEDSAVYLCASSLLIQIEQYFGPGTRLTVT.

The chain has TRBV12-3 or TRBV12-4 and TRBJ2-1; D is uncertain. The V gene lost 10 bases and the J gene lost 7 bases, with 11 bases spanning the gap. There are 11 residues in the CDR3. The CDR3 nucleotides read TGTGCCACCCAGGCGGAGAATGAGCAGTTCTTC. As protein: CATQAENEQFF.

This clonotype was picked up a small number of times. V and J are TRBV7-2 and TRBJ2-5; perhaps TRBD1 as D (6 bases). Germline values: CDR1 SGHTA, CDR2 FQGNSA. V lost 8 bases to trimming and J lost 4 bases, with 23 bases between them. The CDR3 has 16 residues. The CDR3 region is CASGPGTIVRGETQYF. Written as DNA, the CDR3 is TGTGCCAGCGGTCCCGGGACAATCGTGCGAGGAGAGACCCAGTACTTC.

The sample holds many counts of this clonotype. This sequence joins TRBV12-3 or TRBV12-4 and TRBJ2-7, with 12 bases identical to TRBD1. The ends lost 6 bases at V and 4 bases at J; junction bases unmatched: 4. The CDR3 has 14 amino acids. The CDR3 loop reads CASRGQGALYEQYF. In nucleotides, the CDR3 is TGTGCCAGCAGGGGACAGGGGGCTTTATACGAGCAGTACTTC.

For this clonotype: Just one base apart from a much larger clone, this may be a read error. The chain has TRBV4-1 and TRBJ2-1; TRBD2 matches at 7 bases. CDR3 length: 15 residues. The junction had 6 bases not matched to a gene; V was cut back by 5 bases and J by 2 bases. CDR1 is MGHRA, CDR2 YSYEKL, per germline. The CDR3 region has the DNA TGCGCCAGCAGCAGTCAGCGGGAAGCCTACAATGAGCAGTTCTTC. Protein: CASSSQREAYNEQFF.

This clonotype was detected a few times. The chain carries TRBV28 and TRBJ2-2; tentatively, D is TRBD2 (6 bases). The germline gives CDR1 MDHEN, CDR2 SYDVKM. This CDR3 has 14 amino acids. Trimming shortened V by 9 bases and J by 1 base, and 12 bases separated the two germline ends. The CDR3 DNA reads TGTGCCAGTCGGAGCGGGCAGAACACCGGGGAGCTGTTTTTT. Translated, it gives CASRSGQNTGELFF. The full variable domain, its missing parts supplied by reference TRBV28 and TRBJ2-2, is DVKVTQSSRYLVKRTGEKVFLECVQDMDHENMFWYRQDPGLGLRLIYFSYDVKMKEKGDIPEGYSVSREKKERFSLILESASTNQTSMYLCASRSGQNTGELFFGEGSRLTVL.

This chain joins TRBV5-1 and TRBJ2-7; tentatively, D is TRBD1 (6 bases). V was cut by 4 bases and J by 8 bases, with 22 bases left in between. Germline V lookup: CDR1 SGHRS, CDR2 YFSETQ. The CDR3 covers 15 residues. The DNA for the CDR3 is TGCGCCAGCAGCATCCTACCGGGACACAAGTACAAGCAGTACTTC. Its protein is CASSILPGHKYKQYF. The full variable domain, in which reference TRBV5-1 and TRBJ2-7 provide the parts outside the CDR3, is KAGVTQTPRYLIKTRGQQVTLSCSPISGHRSVSWYQQTPGQGLQFLFEYFSETQRNKGNFPGRFSGRQFSNSRSEMNVSTLELGDSALYLCASSILPGHKYKQYFGPGTRLTVT.

CDR3 residues: CASIKGFIGRGIVEAFF. CDR3 nucleotides: TGTGCCAGCATCAAAGGGTTTATTGGCAGGGGGATAGTTGAAGCTTTCTTT. This chain joins TRBV6-2 or TRBV6-3 and TRBJ1-1, with 7 bases aligning to TRBD1. The CDR3 runs 17 residues. J lost 7 bases, V lost 7 bases, and 21 bases had no gene match. The germline CDR1 and CDR2 sequences are MNHEY and SVGEGT.

This rearrangement joins TRBV30 to TRBJ1-2; 9 nucleotides line up with TRBD1. Germline lookup yields CDR1 GTSNPN and CDR2 SVGIG (reference sequence). The CDR3 has 13 residues. Losses at the gene ends were 4 bases for V and 4 bases for J; bases not matched to a gene: 4. The CDR3 DNA follows: TGTGCCTGGACCCGGGACAGGGCCTATGGCTACACCTTC. It specifies CAWTRDRAYGYTF.